Listed below are T cell receptor beta chains from one sample, sequenced in a study of T cell responses to AZD1222 COVID-19 vaccine. Here immunoSEQ multiplex PCR was the method, and the copy in TCRdb shows in-frame clones only, minus some. In the table there are 180,000 or so clones, approximately 94% of which are singletons. The source was peripheral blood, collected on day 0 of AZD1222 vaccination. These TCRs come from an adult in good health. The CDR3 runs from the conserved cysteine through the conserved F or W. A D gene is named only where the DNA matches it firmly. Not all rows give a size; the values are once, few, many and, for expanded clones, a class.

TRBJ1-4	TRBV24-1	TRBD1	.	TGTGCCACCAGTGTGGGTCAAGGGGGCAATGAAAAACTGTTTTTT	CATSVGQGGNEKLFF
TRBJ2-5	TRBV19	TRBD2	.	TGTGCCAGTGGGACTCGGGGACTAGGAGAGACCCAGTACTTC	CASGTRGLGETQYF
TRBJ1-5	TRBV3-1/TRBV3-2	TRBD1	.	TGTGCCAGCAGCACAGGGGTCAGGCAGCCCCAGCATTTT	CASSTGVRQPQHF
TRBJ1-2	TRBV10-1	.	.	TGCGCCAGCAGTGAAGGGGTCAGCTATGGCTACACCTTC	CASSEGVSYGYTF
TRBJ1-6	TRBV10-1	.	.	TGCGCCAGCAGTGAGAACGGGTGGTCACCCCTCCACTTT	CASSENGWSPLHF
TRBJ1-2	TRBV6-4	.	.	TGTGCCAGCAGTCTTAATAGAAACTATGGCTACACCTTC	CASSLNRNYGYTF
TRBJ1-6	TRBV7-8	TRBD1	once	TGTGCCAGCAGCTTAGAAGGGGGCGGTTCACCCCTCCACTTT	CASSLEGGGSPLHF
TRBJ2-3	TRBV3-1/TRBV3-2	.	.	TGTGCCAGCAGCCCATACGCCGGTCCAAGGACAGATACGCAGTATTTT	CASSPYAGPRTDTQYF
TRBJ2-4	TRBV6-4	.	.	TGTGCCAGCAGTGGGGGAATGTGGGCAGCGGTCGGCGTGGTAGTTCAGTACTTC	CASSGGMWAAVGVVVQYF
TRBJ2-5	TRBV7-2	.	.	TGTGCCAGCAGCGTACTAGCCACGTACCAAGAGACCCAGTACTTC	CASSVLATYQETQYF
TRBJ2-1	TRBV28	TRBD2	.	TGTGCCAGCAGTTTATACCGGGAGGGCCGCAATGAGCAGTTCTTC	CASSLYREGRNEQFF
TRBJ1-1	TRBV24-1	.	.	TGTGCCACCAGTGGAAGGAGGGACACTGAAGCTTTCTTT	CATSGRRDTEAFF
TRBJ2-3	TRBV5-4	TRBD2	.	TGTGCCAGCAGCTGGGGGACTAGCGGGGGTGCAGATACGCAGTATTTT	CASSWGTSGGADTQYF
TRBJ2-3	TRBV4-2	.	.	TGTGCCAGCAGCCAAGACCGCTCCACAGATACGCAGTATTTT	CASSQDRSTDTQYF
TRBJ1-1	TRBV7-9	.	once	TGTGCCAGCAGCTTAGAGGGAAACACTGAAGCTTTCTTT	CASSLEGNTEAFF
TRBJ1-4	TRBV5-1	.	.	TGCGCCAGCAGCTTGGGCCAGGGAGAAGAAAAACTGTTTTTT	CASSLGQGEEKLFF
TRBJ1-2	TRBV10-3	.	.	TGTGCCATCAGTGGAACATATGGCTACACCTTC	CAISGTYGYTF
TRBJ2-1	TRBV12-3/TRBV12-4	TRBD1	.	TGTGCCAGCAGTCACCGGGACAGGGGAGGGTTCTTC	CASSHRDRGGFF
TRBJ1-2	TRBV6-6	.	.	TGTGCCAGCAGTTACCTAGGAACCTCCTATGGCTACACCTTC	CASSYLGTSYGYTF
TRBJ2-7	TRBV28	TRBD1	.	TGTGCCAGCCAGGACAGGGAGGTTCTTCTGTTC	CASQDREVLLF
TRBJ1-6	TRBV6-4	TRBD1	medium-sized	TGTGCCAGCAGTGAGGGACAGGGGGCTTCACCCCTCCACTTT	CASSEGQGASPLHF
TRBJ1-5	TRBV28	.	.	TGTGCCAGCAGCCGCCAGGGAGGCAATCAGCCCCAGCATTTT	CASSRQGGNQPQHF
TRBJ1-2	TRBV5-1	.	.	TGCGCCAGCAGCTCGGGGGAGGGTGGCTACACCTTC	CASSSGEGGYTF
TRBJ2-2	TRBV5-1	.	.	TGCGCCAGCAGTCAGGGAAATATTGGAACCGGGGAGCTGTTTTTT	CASSQGNIGTGELFF
TRBJ2-1	TRBV7-6	.	.	TGTGCCAGCAGCTCGCAGGGTAGCTCCTACAATGAGCAGTTCTTC	CASSSQGSSYNEQFF